Below, 10 T cell receptor beta chains from the same sample are listed, as sequenced in a study of response to subunit inactivated influenza vaccine. TCRdb re-called the RT-PCR reads with MiXCR, one entry per CDR3 protein. This sample carries under 500,000 distinct CDR3 sequences, approximately 11% of them seen once, and the ten largest clones take roughly 12%. The input for sequencing was PBMCs from blood, taken roughly 6 weeks after vaccination. These receptors were obtained from a man over 45 who received an inactivated influenza vaccine.

This clonotype was observed at least ten times. This chain links TRBV6-5 with TRBJ2-2, with 10 bases lining up with TRBD1. J was trimmed by 7 bases and V by 4 bases; bases with no gene match: 6. CDR3 length: 15 residues. Germline CDR1 reads MNHEY; CDR2 reads SVGAGI. CDR3 DNA: TGTGCCAGCAGTTCCGGGACAGGGGCTGACGGGGAGCTGTTTTTT. Translation gives CASSSGTGADGELFF.

This clonotype was counted between two and nine times. The chain uses TRBV5-1 and TRBJ2-1; the D call may be TRBD1 or TRBD2 (5 bases each). Germline CDR1 and CDR2: SGHRS and YFSETQ. The length of the CDR3 is 15 residues. V lost 3 bases and J 9 bases, leaving 19 bases between the germline ends. In DNA, the CDR3 is TGCGCCAGCAGCTCCCAGAATGGTGGGACGGCTGAGCAGTTCTTC. It encodes CASSSQNGGTAEQFF. The variable domain in full, with the rest retrieved from reference TRBV5-1 and TRBJ2-1, is KAGVTQTPRYLIKTRGQQVTLSCSPISGHRSVSWYQQTPGQGLQFLFEYFSETQRNKGNFPGRFSGRQFSNSRSEMNVSTLELGDSALYLCASSSQNGGTAEQFFGPGTRLTVL.

This clonotype was recorded many times. The rearrangement uses TRBV6-1 and TRBJ2-2, with 14 bases identical to TRBD2. CDR1 and CDR2 (germline): MNHNS, SASEGT. The ends lost 4 bases at V and 3 bases at J; junction bases unmatched: 1. The CDR3 has 16 amino acids. The CDR3 DNA reads TGTGCCAGCAGTGGACTAGCGGGAGGGGACACCGGGGAGCTGTTTTTT. It translates to CASSGLAGGDTGELFF.

This clonotype appeared many times. The chain recombines TRBV29-1 with TRBJ2-5; tentative D call: TRBD1 (8 bases). The CDR3 sequence is 13 residues long. V dropped 7 bases and J dropped 5 bases, with 17 bases sitting between them. CDR1 and CDR2 from the germline V gene are SQVTM and ANQGSEA. In DNA, the CDR3 is TGCAGCGGGGGAGGGGGACAGGTGGAGACCCAGTACTTC. Its protein is CSGGGGQVETQYF.

This clonotype was recorded many times. The chain joins TRBV27 to TRBJ2-5; D ambiguous. The germline V gene has CDR1 MNHEY and CDR2 SMNVEV (reference sequence). The CDR3 spans 15 residues. The V and J ends lost 2 bases and 5 bases respectively, with 15 bases between them. The CDR3: CASSLIGGSSETQYF. The CDR3 nucleotides are TGTGCCAGCAGTTTAATCGGTGGGTCAAGTGAGACCCAGTACTTC.

At least ten counts were recorded for this clonotype. The chain couples TRBV5-1 to TRBJ1-1; D not certain. The CDR3 has 15 amino acids. V was clipped by 0 bases and J by 1 base, with 10 bases between them. From germline, CDR1 is SGHRS and CDR2 YFSETQ. Written as DNA, the CDR3 is TGCGCCAGCAGCTTGGTACCGGGGTCGAACACTGAAGCTTTCTTT. Translation: CASSLVPGSNTEAFF.

V and J are TRBV5-8 and TRBJ2-1; perhaps TRBD2 as D (6 bases). The CDR3 loop spans 15 amino acids. Germline values: CDR1 SGHTS, CDR2 YDEGEE. Trimming removed 4 bases from V and 8 bases from J, with 19 bases in between. This chain's CDR3 is CASSPGLASSDEQFF. The CDR3, as DNA: TGTGCCAGCAGCCCGGGACTGGCGAGTTCGGATGAGCAGTTCTTC.

The V call is TRBV18, the J call TRBJ1-1; weak D call: TRBD1 (6 bases). Looked up from germline, CDR1 is KGHSH and CDR2 is LQKENI. This CDR3 region has 16 residues. V shed 2 bases and J shed 0 bases, with 13 bases lying between them. The CDR3 DNA reads TGTGCCAGCTCACCATCTAGCAGGGGAATGAACACTGAAGCTTTCTTT. Translation: CASSPSSRGMNTEAFF.

The sample holds many counts of this clonotype. The CDR3 loop reads CSTTTGNYGYTF. The CDR3 bases are TGCAGTACGACCACCGGCAACTATGGCTACACCTTC. The V call is TRBV29-1, the J call TRBJ1-2; D is unclear. This CDR3 is 12 amino acids long. CDR1 and CDR2 (germline): SQVTM, ANQGSEA.

V and J are TRBV6-1 and TRBJ2-5, with D perhaps being TRBD1 or TRBD2 (5 bases each). This CDR3 contains 14 residues. CDR1 is MNHNS, CDR2 SASEGT, per germline. Trimming cost V 6 bases and J 7 bases, with 18 bases left between them. Here the CDR3 reads CASSLGPRLATQYF. The CDR3 region has the DNA TGTGCCAGCAGCCTGGGACCCCGCCTGGCGACCCAGTACTTC.